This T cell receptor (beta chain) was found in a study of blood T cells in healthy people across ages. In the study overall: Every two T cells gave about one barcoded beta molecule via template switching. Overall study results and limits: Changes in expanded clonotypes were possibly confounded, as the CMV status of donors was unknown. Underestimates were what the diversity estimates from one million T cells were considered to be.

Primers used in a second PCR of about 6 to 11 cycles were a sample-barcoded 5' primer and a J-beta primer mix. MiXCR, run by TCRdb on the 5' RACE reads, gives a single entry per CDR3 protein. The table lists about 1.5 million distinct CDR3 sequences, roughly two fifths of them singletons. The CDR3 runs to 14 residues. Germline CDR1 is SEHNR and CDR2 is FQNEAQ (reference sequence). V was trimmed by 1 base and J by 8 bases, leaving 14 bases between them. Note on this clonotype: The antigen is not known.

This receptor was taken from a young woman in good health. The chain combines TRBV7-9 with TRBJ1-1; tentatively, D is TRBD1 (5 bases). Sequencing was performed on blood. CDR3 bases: TGTGCCAGCAGCTTAGTACAGGAACGGTCCGAAGCTTTCTTT. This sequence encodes CASSLVQERSEAFF.